The subject of this entry is one T cell receptor (beta chain). Measured with immunoSEQ multiplex PCR; TCRdb has only the in-frame clones, and not every one. The data show 30,000 to 45,000 clones, 92% seen once. The source of the sample is a study of T cell changes during pregnancy in multiple sclerosis. This receptor was taken from a female donor with multiple sclerosis, enrolled in a pregnancy study. The starting material was CD4+ T cells from peripheral blood mononuclear cells, obtained after pregnancy.

The CDR3 protein is CASSVGGGTQHF. The CDR3 nucleotides are TGCGCCAGCAGCGTCGGGGGGGGAACCCAGCATTTT. This chain connects TRBV4-1 to TRBJ1-5; tentatively, D is TRBD1 (5 bases). The germline V gene has CDR1 MGHRA and CDR2 YSYEKL. With 5 bases removed from V and 11 bases from J, the gap between germline ends came to 13 bases. The CDR3 is made up of 12 amino acids.